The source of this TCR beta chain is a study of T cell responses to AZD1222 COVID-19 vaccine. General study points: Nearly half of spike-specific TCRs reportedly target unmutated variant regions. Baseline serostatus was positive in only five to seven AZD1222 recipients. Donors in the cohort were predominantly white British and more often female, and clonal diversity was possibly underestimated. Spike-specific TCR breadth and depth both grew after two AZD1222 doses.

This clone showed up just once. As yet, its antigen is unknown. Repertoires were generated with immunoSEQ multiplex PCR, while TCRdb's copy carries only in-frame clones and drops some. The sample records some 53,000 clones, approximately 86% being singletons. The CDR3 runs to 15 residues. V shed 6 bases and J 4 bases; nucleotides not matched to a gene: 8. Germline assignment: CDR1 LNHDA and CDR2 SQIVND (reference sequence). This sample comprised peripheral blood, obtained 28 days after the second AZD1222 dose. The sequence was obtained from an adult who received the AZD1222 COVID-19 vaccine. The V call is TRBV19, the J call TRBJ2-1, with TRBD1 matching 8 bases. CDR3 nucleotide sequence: TGTGCCAGTAGAGCAGGGGGCGTACGTTACAATGAGCAGTTCTTC. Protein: CASRAGGVRYNEQFF.